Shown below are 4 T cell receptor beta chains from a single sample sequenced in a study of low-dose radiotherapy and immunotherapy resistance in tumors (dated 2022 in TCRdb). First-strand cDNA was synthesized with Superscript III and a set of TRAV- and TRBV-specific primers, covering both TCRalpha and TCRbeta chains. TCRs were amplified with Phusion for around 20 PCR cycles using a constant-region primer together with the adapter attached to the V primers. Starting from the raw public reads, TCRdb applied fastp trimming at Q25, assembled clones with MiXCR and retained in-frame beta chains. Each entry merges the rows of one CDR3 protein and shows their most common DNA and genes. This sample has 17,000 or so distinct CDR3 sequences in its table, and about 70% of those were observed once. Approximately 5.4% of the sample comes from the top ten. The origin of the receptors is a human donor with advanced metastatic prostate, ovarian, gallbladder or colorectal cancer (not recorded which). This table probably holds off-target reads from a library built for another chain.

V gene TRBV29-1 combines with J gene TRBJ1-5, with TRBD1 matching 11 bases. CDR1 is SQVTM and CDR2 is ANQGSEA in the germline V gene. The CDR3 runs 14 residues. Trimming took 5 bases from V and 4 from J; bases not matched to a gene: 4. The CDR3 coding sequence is TGCAGCGTTACCGGGACAGGGGGGAATCAGCCCCAGCATTTT. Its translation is CSVTGTGGNQPQHF.

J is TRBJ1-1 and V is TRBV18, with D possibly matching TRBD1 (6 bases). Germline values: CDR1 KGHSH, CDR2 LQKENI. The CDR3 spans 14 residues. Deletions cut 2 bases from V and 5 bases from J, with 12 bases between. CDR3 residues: CASSPSGGRTEAFF. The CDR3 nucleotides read TGTGCCAGCTCACCATCGGGGGGGCGGACTGAAGCTTTCTTT.

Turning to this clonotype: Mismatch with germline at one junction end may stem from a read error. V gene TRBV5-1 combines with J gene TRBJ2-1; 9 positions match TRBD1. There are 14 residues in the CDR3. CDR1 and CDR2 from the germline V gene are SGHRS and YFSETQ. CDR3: CASGGTGGYSEQFF. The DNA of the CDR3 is TGCGCCAGCGGGGGAACAGGGGGCTACAGTGAGCAGTTCTTC.

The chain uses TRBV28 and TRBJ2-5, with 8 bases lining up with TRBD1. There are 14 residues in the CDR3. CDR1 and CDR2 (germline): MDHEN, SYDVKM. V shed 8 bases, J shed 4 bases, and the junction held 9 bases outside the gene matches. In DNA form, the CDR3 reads TGTGCCAGCCGCGACAGGGGTATGGGAGAGACCCAGTACTTC. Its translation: CASRDRGMGETQYF.